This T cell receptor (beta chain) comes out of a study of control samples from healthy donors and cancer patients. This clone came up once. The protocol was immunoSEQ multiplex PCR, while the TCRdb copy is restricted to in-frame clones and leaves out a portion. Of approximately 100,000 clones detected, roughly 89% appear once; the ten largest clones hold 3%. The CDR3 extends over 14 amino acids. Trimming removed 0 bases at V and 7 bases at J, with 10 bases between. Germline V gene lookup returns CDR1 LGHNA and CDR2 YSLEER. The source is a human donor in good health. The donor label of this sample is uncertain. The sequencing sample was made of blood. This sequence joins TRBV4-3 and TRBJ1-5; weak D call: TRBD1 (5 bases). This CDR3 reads CASSQDSGNQPQHF. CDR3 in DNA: TGCGCCAGCAGCCAAGATTCAGGGAACCAGCCCCAGCATTTT.